The 27 T cell receptor beta chains in this list originate from one sample, sequenced in a study of cytomegalovirus exposure and HLA in healthy donors. The primer mix had 60 Vbeta and 13 Jbeta primers. Only in-frame clones appear in the TCRdb table, and some are missing; sequencing was by immunoSEQ multiplex PCR. The sample carries about 120,000 clones, roughly four fifths recorded once. Source material: PBMCs. These receptors were collected from a man aged 30 to 39 in good health and CMV-seropositive.

V and J are TRBV10-2 and TRBJ1-3, with D tentatively TRBD1 (6 bases). V lost 8 bases and J lost 6, with 29 bases in between. From germline, CDR1 is WSHSY and CDR2 SAAADI. There are 18 residues in the CDR3. The CDR3 coding sequence is TGCGCCAGCTCCAGGACAGCAGGGGCCCTTCGGTCCGAAAACACCATATATTTT. As protein: CASSRTAGALRSENTIYF.

This clone turned up a few times. The chain links TRBV27 to TRBJ2-3, with TRBD1 identical over 7 bases. The CDR3 length is 13 residues. V shed 10 bases, J shed 5 bases, and the junction held 9 bases outside the gene matches. The germline V gene encodes CDR1 MNHEY and CDR2 SMNVEV (reference sequence). The CDR3 loop reads CATRQGNEDTQYF. CDR3 in DNA: TGTGCCACCCGACAGGGTAATGAAGATACGCAGTATTTT.

The genes are TRBV11-1 and TRBJ1-6; unclear D gene. Germline CDR1 is SGHAT and CDR2 is FQDESV (reference sequence). This CDR3 is built from 14 residues. With 5 bases removed from V and 1 base from J, the gap between germline ends came to 6 bases. CDR3 sequence reads: CASSGRSYNSPLHF. The DNA of the CDR3 is TGTGCCAGCAGCGGTCGGTCCTATAATTCACCCCTCCACTTT.

Concerning this clone: The same CDR3 arises from other DNA sequences in this sample as well. The gene calls are TRBV6-1 and TRBJ1-3; D unresolved. Germline V gene data show CDR1 as MNHNS and CDR2 as SASEGT. The V and J ends lost 2 bases and 0 bases respectively, with 5 bases between them. The CDR3 has 14 amino acids. The CDR3 sequence is CASSEYISGNTIYF. CDR3 sequence (DNA): TGTGCCAGCAGTGAATACATCTCTGGAAACACCATATATTTT.

The rearrangement joins TRBV2 to TRBJ2-2, with 8 bases lining up with TRBD2. J gave up 4 bases and V 5 bases, and 6 bases lay outside the gene matches. The CDR3 is made up of 15 amino acids. The germline gives CDR1 SNHLY, CDR2 FYNNEI. In nucleotides, the CDR3 is TGTGCCAGCAGTTCGGAGCGGGGGAGCACCGGGGAGCTGTTTTTT. This gives the protein CASSSERGSTGELFF.

This chain uses TRBV5-4 with TRBJ2-3, with D hard to call. Trimming removed 1 base at V and 0 bases at J, with 6 bases between. CDR1 is SGHNT, CDR2 YYREEE, per germline (reference sequence). The CDR3 has 14 residues. DNA of the CDR3: TGTGCCAGCAGCTTGCCGAGAAGCACAGATACGCAGTATTTT. Protein product: CASSLPRSTDTQYF.

V gene TRBV19 combines with J gene TRBJ1-5; a weak D match, TRBD1 (5 bases). The V and J ends lost 7 bases and 6 bases respectively, with 19 bases between them. Germline values: CDR1 LNHDA, CDR2 SQIVND (reference sequence). The CDR3 contains 15 residues. The chain's CDR3 is CASIPAAGVVQPQHF. As DNA, the CDR3 is TGTGCCAGTATTCCCGCCGCGGGGGTGGTTCAGCCCCAGCATTTT.

The J gene is TRBJ1-6, the V gene TRBV15; D is unclear. Germline values: CDR1 LNHNV, CDR2 YYDKDF (reference sequence). This CDR3 region has 17 residues. V was trimmed by 1 base and J by 0 bases, leaving 10 bases between them. DNA for the CDR3: TGTGCCACCAGCAGAGGACAACATAGCTCCTATAATTCACCCCTCCACTTT. Its translation: CATSRGQHSSYNSPLHF.

This chain joins TRBV2 and TRBJ2-1; 9 nucleotides line up with TRBD1. V shed 5 bases and J 5 bases; nucleotides not matched to a gene: 7. This CDR3 contains 15 residues. The germline V gene encodes CDR1 SNHLY and CDR2 FYNNEI. This CDR3 is CASSWDRDPNNEQFF. As DNA, the CDR3 is TGTGCCAGCAGTTGGGACAGGGACCCGAACAATGAGCAGTTCTTC.

The V gene is TRBV5-1, the J gene TRBJ1-1, with D possibly TRBD1 on 6 matching bases. Trimming left V 2 bases short and J 3 bases short, with 14 bases between. The CDR3 is 15 residues long. The germline V gene encodes CDR1 SGHRS and CDR2 YFSETQ. This CDR3 reads CASSFTGRGDTEAFF. In DNA, the CDR3 is TGCGCCAGCAGCTTCACAGGGAGGGGTGACACTGAAGCTTTCTTT.

The rearrangement uses TRBV2 and TRBJ2-5, with 9 bases that match TRBD2. The CDR3 loop spans 15 amino acids. V lost 4 bases and J lost 2; bases outside the gene matches: 5. Germline values: CDR1 SNHLY, CDR2 FYNNEI. The CDR3 is CASSASAGGQETQYF. In nucleotides, the CDR3 is TGTGCCAGCAGTGCGTCAGCGGGGGGTCAAGAGACCCAGTACTTC.

The genes are TRBV5-4 and TRBJ2-7; 7 bases line up with TRBD1. Looked up from germline, CDR1 is SGHNT and CDR2 is YYREEE (reference sequence). The length of the CDR3 is 13 residues. V shed 4 bases, J shed 3 bases, and the junction held 4 bases outside the gene matches. CDR3 in DNA: TGTGCCAGCAGCCTCAGACAGGGCTACGAGCAGTACTTC. It yields the protein CASSLRQGYEQYF.

This rearrangement joins TRBV5-1 to TRBJ1-2; the match to TRBD1 covers 7 bases. J lost 3 bases, V lost 3 bases, and 5 bases had no gene match. Germline V CDR1 and CDR2: SGHRS, YFSETQ. The CDR3 length is 14 residues. CDR3: CASSSRQGYYGYTF. CDR3 in DNA: TGCGCCAGCAGCTCCCGACAGGGATACTATGGCTACACCTTC. Drawing the rest from reference TRBV5-1 and TRBJ1-2, the complete variable domain is KAGVTQTPRYLIKTRGQQVTLSCSPISGHRSVSWYQQTPGQGLQFLFEYFSETQRNKGNFPGRFSGRQFSNSRSEMNVSTLELGDSALYLCASSSRQGYYGYTFGSGTRLTVV.

The chain uses TRBV6-1 and TRBJ1-2; possible D gene TRBD1, 6 bases. Trimming cost V 4 bases and J 4 bases, with 16 bases left between them. Germline CDR1 reads MNHNS; CDR2 reads SASEGT. The CDR3 covers 15 residues. CDR3 sequence (DNA): TGTGCCAGCAGTGTAACAGGGTCACCAGTCTATGGCTACACCTTC. Protein: CASSVTGSPVYGYTF.

The chain is built from TRBV10-3 and TRBJ2-1; 16 bases match TRBD2. With V trimmed by 6 bases and J by 7 bases, 9 bases remained unmatched. CDR1 and CDR2 from the germline V gene are ENHRY and SYGVKD. The CDR3 spans 17 residues. Here the CDR3 DNA reads TGTGCCATCAGAGAAGGGACTAGCGGGAGGGCGGGGAATGAGCAGTTCTTC. Translated: CAIREGTSGRAGNEQFF.

The chain couples TRBV4-1 to TRBJ1-5; D not certain. The CDR3 is 15 residues long. V dropped 1 base and J dropped 4 bases, with 11 bases sitting between them. Germline CDR1 reads MGHRA; CDR2 reads YSYEKL. The chain's CDR3 is CASSQVPYFNQPQHF. The CDR3 bases are TGCGCCAGCAGCCAAGTTCCGTATTTTAATCAGCCCCAGCATTTT.

The DNA for the CDR3 is TGTGCCAGCTCACCCGGGGACAGGGGGTACGATCAGCCCCAGCATTTT. It specifies CASSPGDRGYDQPQHF. This chain joins TRBV18 and TRBJ1-5; 11 positions match TRBD1. In germline, CDR1 is KGHSH, CDR2 LQKENI. The CDR3 consists of 16 residues. The V segment lost 3 bases and the J segment 5 bases; nucleotides outside the gene matches: 6.

The V and J genes are TRBV6-6 and TRBJ1-3; D not resolved. Germline-derived CDR1 and CDR2 are MNHNY and SVGAGI (reference sequence). This CDR3 has 14 residues. V was shortened by 7 bases and J by 0 bases, with 10 bases between the two germline ends. CDR3 DNA: TGTGCCAGCACCCCCCTCCTCTCTGGAAACACCATATATTTT. Residues: CASTPLLSGNTIYF.

V and J are TRBV29-1 and TRBJ2-3; TRBD1 matches at 7 bases. The CDR3 is 13 amino acids. V lost 7 bases and J lost 5; bases outside the gene matches: 9. CDR1 and CDR2 (germline): SQVTM, ANQGSEA. The CDR3 coding sequence is TGCAGCGGAAGACAGGGTGGAGAAGATACGCAGTATTTT. Protein: CSGRQGGEDTQYF.

The chain combines TRBV10-1 with TRBJ1-2, with 9 bases aligning to TRBD1. Per the germline V gene, CDR1 is WNHNN and CDR2 is SYGVQD (reference sequence). J gave up 6 bases and V 4 bases, and 9 bases lay outside the gene matches. The CDR3 has 15 amino acids. CDR3 in amino acids: CASSVRDRVLNGYTF. CDR3 coding DNA: TGCGCCAGCAGTGTCCGGGACAGGGTATTGAATGGCTACACCTTC.

V is TRBV13 and J is TRBJ2-5; no clear D. The CDR3 is made up of 16 amino acids. Trimming removed 0 bases at V and 4 bases at J, with 15 bases between. Germline lookup yields CDR1 PRHDT and CDR2 FYEKMQ (reference sequence). CDR3 region: CASSLGHRVERETQYF. The CDR3 nucleotides are TGTGCCAGCAGCTTAGGCCATCGTGTTGAGCGAGAGACCCAGTACTTC.

J is TRBJ2-3 and V is TRBV27; D remains ambiguous. This CDR3 has 12 amino acids. Germline CDR1 and CDR2: MNHEY and SMNVEV (reference sequence). V gave up 3 bases and J gave up 5 bases, with 6 bases separating them. The CDR3 spells CASSFTEDTQYF. The CDR3 region has the DNA TGTGCCAGCAGTTTTACAGAAGATACGCAGTATTTT.

The V gene is TRBV29-1, the J gene TRBJ1-5; maybe TRBD1 (5 bases). Germline CDR1 reads SQVTM; CDR2 reads ANQGSEA. V lost 6 bases, J lost 7 bases, and 13 bases lay in between. This CDR3 has 12 amino acids. The CDR3 protein is CSVGNRGQPQHF. Written as DNA, the CDR3 is TGCAGCGTCGGGAACCGGGGGCAGCCCCAGCATTTT.

This clone was observed a few times. The chain combines TRBV6-1 with TRBJ2-7, with TRBD1 matching 9 bases. The CDR3 contains 14 residues. Losses at the gene ends were 2 bases for V and 5 bases for J; bases not matched to a gene: 4. Germline CDR1 MNHNS, CDR2 SASEGT. CDR3 in DNA: TGTGCCAGCAGTGAACAGGACAGGGGTGACGAGCAGTACGTC. This codes for CASSEQDRGDEQYV.

V usage is TRBV4-1 and J usage is TRBJ2-7; 8 nucleotides match TRBD1. Germline V gene data show CDR1 as MGHRA and CDR2 as YSYEKL. With V trimmed by 5 bases and J by 3 bases, 6 bases remained unmatched. The CDR3 runs 14 residues. In DNA, the CDR3 is TGCGCCAGCAGCACGCGGACAGGGAACTACGAGCAGTACTTC. It yields the protein CASSTRTGNYEQYF.

The V call is TRBV19, the J call TRBJ2-5, with TRBD2 identical over 14 bases. V gave up 5 bases and J gave up 5 bases; unmatched junction bases: 7. Germline loops: CDR1 LNHDA, CDR2 SQIVND (reference sequence). This CDR3 comprises 16 residues. The CDR3 sequence: CASSVTSGGAGETQYF. In DNA form, the CDR3 reads TGTGCCAGTAGTGTGACTAGCGGGGGGGCCGGGGAGACCCAGTACTTC.

This chain connects TRBV28 to TRBJ2-7; D possibly corresponds to TRBD2 (5 bases). Trimming stripped 8 bases from V and 4 bases from J, with 18 bases between. This CDR3 contains 14 residues. Germline values: CDR1 MDHEN, CDR2 SYDVKM. DNA for the CDR3: TGTGCCAGCTCCGAACCCCACGGGATGTACGAGCAGTACTTC. It translates to CASSEPHGMYEQYF. Combining the CDR3 with reference TRBV28 and TRBJ2-7 gives the whole variable domain DVKVTQSSRYLVKRTGEKVFLECVQDMDHENMFWYRQDPGLGLRLIYFSYDVKMKEKGDIPEGYSVSREKKERFSLILESASTNQTSMYLCASSEPHGMYEQYFGPGTRLTVT.